Here is one T cell receptor (beta chain) with its context. What it recognizes is unknown. Roughly 0.5 to 1 ug RNA was reverse transcribed with random hexamers. By means of immunoSEQ multiplex PCR, TCR beta CDR3 spanning 54 Vbeta and 13 Jbeta underwent amplification. MiXCR was run by TCRdb on the immunoSEQ multiplex PCR reads, yielding one entry per CDR3 protein. The table lists some 120,000 distinct CDR3 sequences, around 96% of them singletons. The CDR3 is 15 residues long. Germline CDR1 reads SQVTM; CDR2 reads ANQGSEA. The V segment lost 8 bases and the J segment 6 bases; nucleotides outside the gene matches: 11. This sample stems from a study of CD8 T cells in Susac syndrome. Overall study results and limits: Acknowledgment was made by the study that its TCR sequencing and HLA analysis involved a relatively small number of individuals.

The rearrangement joins TRBV29-1 to TRBJ2-1, with TRBD2 identical over 12 bases. Sequencing input: CD4+ T cells from PBMCs. The source is a human donor in good health. The CDR3 loop reads CSTEELAGGSNEQFF. Here the CDR3 DNA reads TGCAGCACTGAGGAACTAGCGGGAGGATCCAATGAGCAGTTCTTC.